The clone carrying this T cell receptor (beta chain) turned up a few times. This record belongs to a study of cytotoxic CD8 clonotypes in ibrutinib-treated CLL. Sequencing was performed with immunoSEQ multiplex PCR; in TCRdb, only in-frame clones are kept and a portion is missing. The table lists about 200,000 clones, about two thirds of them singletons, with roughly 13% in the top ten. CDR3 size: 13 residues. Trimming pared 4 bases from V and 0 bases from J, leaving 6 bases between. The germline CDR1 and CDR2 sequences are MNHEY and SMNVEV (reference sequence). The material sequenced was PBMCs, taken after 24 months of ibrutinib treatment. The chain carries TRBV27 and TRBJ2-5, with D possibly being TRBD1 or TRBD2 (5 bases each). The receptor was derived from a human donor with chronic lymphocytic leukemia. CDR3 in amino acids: CASSWGNQETQYF. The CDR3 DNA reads TGTGCCAGCAGTTGGGGGAACCAAGAGACCCAGTACTTC.